This passage covers 28 T cell receptor beta chains from one sample sequenced in a study of T cell repertoires in cytomegalovirus infection. TCRdb called the reads again in MiXCR, with one record for every CDR3 protein. Of more than 650,000 distinct CDR3 sequences listed, under 40% were seen once; the top ten hold under 3%. The source material was PBMCs. All receptors come from a human donor in good health (CMV status not recorded). Some clones in this sample may be carry-over from other donors' samples.

In its sample, this clonotype was seen many times. The chain joins TRBV7-2 to TRBJ2-3; maybe TRBD1 (6 bases). Germline CDR1 SGHTA, CDR2 FQGNSA. The CDR3 length is 13 residues. With 3 bases removed from V and 4 bases from J, the gap between germline ends came to 8 bases. DNA for the CDR3: TGTGCCAGCAGCTTTACAGGGTCAGATACGCAGTATTTT. Translating it yields CASSFTGSDTQYF.

With respect to this clonotype: With a much larger clone just one base away, this may be a read error. This rearrangement joins TRBV29-1 to TRBJ1-5; TRBD1 matches 8 bases. CDR3 length: 13 residues. Germline-derived CDR1 and CDR2 are SQVTM and ANQGSEA. The CDR3 region is CIAATGVDQPQHF. CDR3 DNA: TGCATCGCAGCGACAGGGGTCGATCAGCCCCAGCATTTT.

The chain recombines TRBV2 with TRBJ1-2; 7 positions agree with TRBD1. CDR3 size: 13 residues. The ends lost 4 bases at V and 6 bases at J; junction bases unmatched: 5. The germline CDR1 and CDR2 sequences are SNHLY and FYNNEI. The CDR3 DNA sequence: TGTGCCAGCAGTGTATTTACAGGGGATGGCTACACCTTC. Its protein product is CASSVFTGDGYTF.

The chain combines TRBV3-1 with TRBJ1-3, with D unresolved. Germline values: CDR1 LGHDT, CDR2 YNNKEL (reference sequence). The CDR3 sequence is 16 residues long. V gave up 1 base and J gave up 6 bases, with 16 bases separating them. Here the CDR3 reads CASSQGPGMEVNTIYF. CDR3 DNA sequence: TGTGCCAGCAGCCAAGGGCCGGGCATGGAAGTAAACACCATATATTTT.

The chain carries TRBV5-1 and TRBJ2-2; 8 bases fit TRBD2. The germline V gene has CDR1 SGHRS and CDR2 YFSETQ. The ends lost 3 bases at V and 0 bases at J; junction bases unmatched: 10. The CDR3 spans 18 residues. CDR3 DNA: TGCGCCAGCAGCTCAATCACTAGCGGCTACGCGAACACCGGGGAGCTGTTTTTT. This encodes CASSSITSGYANTGELFF.

V gene TRBV18 combines with J gene TRBJ1-1; 9 nucleotides align to TRBD1. Germline lookup yields CDR1 KGHSH and CDR2 LQKENI. The CDR3 is 14 amino acids. V was pared by 2 bases and J by 10 bases, with 8 bases of the junction left unmatched. The CDR3 region is CASSPKTGGGAAFF. The CDR3 bases are TGTGCCAGCTCACCAAAAACAGGGGGCGGTGCAGCTTTCTTT.

This clonotype has only a few counts. The rearrangement links TRBV4-1 to TRBJ2-1; TRBD2 aligns across 7 bases. This CDR3 spans 16 amino acids. Trimming removed 4 bases from V and 4 bases from J; junction bases left unmatched: 10. Germline-derived CDR1 and CDR2 are MGHRA and YSYEKL. CDR3 sequence reads: CASSPSGGPQYNEQFF. Here the CDR3 DNA reads TGCGCCAGCAGCCCCTCGGGGGGTCCACAATACAATGAGCAGTTCTTC.

V is TRBV7-9 and J is TRBJ2-1; D possibly corresponds to TRBD2 (5 bases). This CDR3 is built from 16 residues. Germline V lookup: CDR1 SEHNR, CDR2 FQNEAQ (reference sequence). Trimming cost V 2 bases and J 9 bases, with 20 bases left between them. The CDR3 coding sequence is TGTGCCAGCAGCTTATTAGACCCACCGGGGAGCGCTGAGCAGTTCTTC. The encoded protein is CASSLLDPPGSAEQFF.

The chain uses TRBV28 and TRBJ1-4; possibly TRBD1 for D (6 bases). Germline assignment: CDR1 MDHEN and CDR2 SYDVKM. CDR3 length: 15 residues. Trimming pared 3 bases from V and 3 bases from J, leaving 11 bases between. The CDR3 DNA reads TGTGCCAGCAGTTTTTTAGGGGGATCTAATGAAAAACTGTTTTTT. Its translation: CASSFLGGSNEKLFF.

The J gene is TRBJ2-1, the V gene TRBV6-4; tentatively, D is TRBD2 (5 bases). The CDR3 contains 13 residues. In germline, CDR1 is MRHNA, CDR2 SNTAGT. The V end was cut by 2 bases, the J end by 9 bases, with 11 bases between. CDR3 region: CASSDGERGEQFF. The CDR3 coding sequence is TGTGCCAGCAGTGACGGAGAACGGGGTGAGCAGTTCTTC.

J is TRBJ1-1 and V is TRBV27; the D gene is possibly TRBD1 (5 bases). The CDR3 has 15 residues. Germline V gene data show CDR1 as MNHEY and CDR2 as SMNVEV (reference sequence). Trimming removed 5 bases from V and 1 base from J, with 14 bases in between. CDR3: CASSITTEPNTEAFF. The CDR3 nucleotides are TGTGCCAGCAGTATAACGACAGAACCGAACACTGAAGCTTTCTTT.

This clonotype was seen a few times. V and J are TRBV7-9 and TRBJ1-2; D remains ambiguous. This CDR3 contains 13 residues. V lost 5 bases and J 0 bases, leaving 7 bases between the germline ends. Germline CDR1 reads SEHNR; CDR2 reads FQNEAQ (reference sequence). This CDR3 reads CASSQEANYGYTF. In DNA, the CDR3 is TGTGCCAGCAGCCAGGAGGCTAACTATGGCTACACCTTC.

This chain joins TRBV5-1 and TRBJ1-6; a weak D match, TRBD1 (5 bases). This CDR3 has 18 residues. CDR1 is SGHRS and CDR2 is YFSETQ in the germline V gene. Trimming left V 8 bases short and J 5 bases short, with 26 bases between. The DNA of the CDR3 is TGCGCCAGTTCGCGAGGGGCAGGCGGGCCGAGGAATAATTCACCCCTCCACTTT. It codes for CASSRGAGGPRNNSPLHF.

This clonotype was counted between two and nine times. The chain joins TRBV10-3 to TRBJ1-5; 10 bases are shared with TRBD1. The CDR3 covers 14 residues. Germline CDR1 and CDR2: ENHRY and SYGVKD. Unmatched junction bases numbered 1, after V lost 6 bases and J lost 2 bases. CDR3 bases: TGTGCCATCAGCGGGACAGGGGGCAATCAGCCCCAGCATTTT. It is translated as CAISGTGGNQPQHF.

The chain is built from TRBV6-5 and TRBJ2-1; 9 bases match TRBD1. The V gene end was trimmed by 6 bases and the J gene end by 6 bases; junction bases not matched to a gene: 9. This CDR3 has 15 residues. Germline V gene data show CDR1 as MNHEY and CDR2 as SVGAGI. This CDR3 is CASRRTGGAFNEQFF. The DNA of the CDR3 is TGTGCCAGCAGGCGAACAGGGGGCGCATTCAATGAGCAGTTCTTC.

This clonotype was detected a few times. This chain connects TRBV12-3 or TRBV12-4 to TRBJ2-2; D uncertain. The CDR3 covers 16 residues. V lost 7 bases, J lost 8 bases, and 23 bases lay in between. The chain's CDR3 is CASTHISPLLSGELFF. Written as DNA, the CDR3 is TGTGCCAGCACTCACATTTCCCCACTGCTTTCAGGGGAGCTGTTTTTT.

This chain connects TRBV27 to TRBJ1-2; 7 bases match TRBD1. After removal of 8 bases from V and 5 bases from J, the junction contained 11 bases not matched to a gene. The CDR3 is made up of 14 amino acids. The germline V gene encodes CDR1 MNHEY and CDR2 SMNVEV (reference sequence). The CDR3 sequence is CASASSDRKYGYTF. CDR3 bases: TGTGCCAGCGCCTCATCGGACAGGAAATATGGCTACACCTTC.

This clonotype was counted between two and nine times. The CDR3 protein is CSARDQTLKAYEQYF. In DNA, the CDR3 is TGCAGTGCTAGAGATCAAACACTGAAGGCCTACGAGCAGTACTTC. This chain joins TRBV20-1 and TRBJ2-7, with D hard to call. V was shortened by 0 bases and J by 2 bases, with 14 bases between the two germline ends. From germline, CDR1 is DFQATT and CDR2 SNEGSKA (reference sequence). The CDR3 contains 15 residues.

This clonotype was detected only a few times. The chain recombines TRBV20-1 with TRBJ2-1; D ambiguous. Germline V lookup: CDR1 DFQATT, CDR2 SNEGSKA (reference sequence). The germline V and J ends were trimmed by 3 bases and 0 bases, with 9 bases remaining between them. The CDR3 spans 14 residues. The CDR3 loop is CSASLLSSYNEQFF. The CDR3 bases are TGCAGTGCTAGCCTGCTAAGCTCCTACAATGAGCAGTTCTTC.

This clonotype was seen a handful of times. The chain carries TRBV10-3 and TRBJ2-2; no clear D gene. The CDR3 contains 15 residues. Germline V gives CDR1 ENHRY, CDR2 SYGVKD. The V end was cut by 6 bases, the J end by 4 bases, with 15 bases between. The CDR3 reads CAIRGNSPSTGELFF. Here the CDR3 DNA reads TGTGCCATCAGGGGGAACAGCCCCTCCACCGGGGAGCTGTTTTTT.

This clonotype was counted many times. V usage is TRBV28 and J usage is TRBJ1-5, with a tentative D call TRBD1 (6 bases). CDR1 MDHEN and CDR2 SYDVKM come from the germline V gene. This CDR3 spans 15 amino acids. V was cut by 7 bases and J by 2 bases, with 15 bases left in between. The CDR3 sequence is CASTQPGGGNQPQHF. The CDR3 nucleotides read TGTGCCAGCACCCAACCCGGGGGCGGCAATCAGCCCCAGCATTTT.

This clonotype was seen at least ten times. The chain carries TRBV7-2 and TRBJ1-3, with a possible D match to TRBD1 (5 bases). The CDR3 spans 13 residues. In germline, CDR1 is SGHTA, CDR2 FQGNSA. With 5 bases removed from V and 3 bases from J, the gap between germline ends came to 8 bases. CDR3 in amino acids: CASSGTLGNTIYF. In DNA, the CDR3 is TGTGCCAGCAGCGGGACTCTTGGAAACACCATATATTTT.

The chain combines TRBV28 with TRBJ2-7; D gene unclear. V was cut by 7 bases and J by 5 bases, with 9 bases left in between. CDR3 length: 11 amino acids. CDR1 MDHEN and CDR2 SYDVKM come from the germline V gene. The CDR3 DNA reads TGTGCCAGCAACACCCTAAACGAGCAGTACTTC. Translating gives CASNTLNEQYF.

In this sample, this clonotype turned up once. The chain links TRBV11-2 to TRBJ2-1; 9 bases match TRBD2. The CDR3 sequence is 17 residues long. In germline, CDR1 is SGHAT, CDR2 FQNNGV. V shed 4 bases, J shed 1 base, and the junction held 8 bases outside the gene matches. In DNA form, the CDR3 reads TGTGCCAGCAGCTCCCAGCGACTAGCGGAATCCTACAATGAGCAGTTCTTC. Its translation: CASSSQRLAESYNEQFF.

Comments on this clonotype: At one of its ends the junction is not consistent with the germline gene, which may arise from a read error. The CDR3: CSVDAVERGGHTF. The CDR3 DNA reads TGCAGCGTTGACGCGGTTGAAAGGGGTGGCCACACCTTC. The chain links TRBV29-1 to TRBJ1-2; D might be TRBD1 (5 bases). The V gene's germline CDR1 is SQVTM and CDR2 ANQGSEA. This CDR3 is built from 13 residues.

This clonotype was found a few times. The gene calls are TRBV14 and TRBJ2-3, with 9 bases identical to TRBD2. The trim removed 5 bases at V and 2 bases at J, leaving 5 bases unmatched. This CDR3 region has 15 residues. Germline V gene data show CDR1 as SGHDN and CDR2 as FVKESK. The CDR3 DNA is TGTGCCAGCAGCTACGAGCGGGGGGCCACAGATACGCAGTATTTT. Translated: CASSYERGATDTQYF.

The CDR3 sequence is CATSRDHITSHEQFF. Written as DNA, the CDR3 is TGTGCCACCAGCAGAGATCACATTACTAGCCATGAGCAGTTCTTC. V gene TRBV15 combines with J gene TRBJ2-1; D is perhaps TRBD2 (6 bases). V dropped 0 bases and J dropped 8 bases, with 14 bases sitting between them. The CDR3 consists of 15 residues. Germline loops: CDR1 LNHNV, CDR2 YYDKDF (reference sequence).

This clonotype was seen only a few times. The V call is TRBV7-8, the J call TRBJ1-1; maybe TRBD1 (5 bases). This CDR3 is 18 amino acids long. Germline V gene data show CDR1 as SGHVS and CDR2 as FQNEAQ. V was shortened by 1 base and J by 1 base, with 19 bases between the two germline ends. CDR3 sequence: CASSLGHSWGITNTEAFF. In DNA, the CDR3 is TGTGCCAGCAGCTTAGGTCATAGTTGGGGGATTACGAACACTGAAGCTTTCTTT.